This is a list of T cell receptor beta chains from one sample in a study of blood T cell repertoires in COVID-19. The data were produced by immunoSEQ multiplex PCR, yet TCRdb's version contains in-frame clones alone and is incomplete. Of 150,000 or so clones in the sample, about 88% were seen once. What was sequenced was peripheral blood. The receptors shown here come from a man aged 18 to 29 with acute or convalescent COVID-19. Both conserved end residues are part of each CDR3. The order of the fields is V gene, clone size, J gene, CDR3 protein. Clone sizes are given selectively: once, few, many, or a class where the clone is expanded.

V gene: TRBV5-6; clone size: -; J gene: TRBJ1-5; CDR3 protein: CASSPSGGSNQPQHF
V gene: TRBV2; clone size: -; J gene: TRBJ1-1; CDR3 protein: CASSATGGGIAEAFF
V gene: TRBV6-2/TRBV6-3; clone size: -; J gene: TRBJ1-1; CDR3 protein: CASSYLAANTEAFF
V gene: TRBV4-1; clone size: -; J gene: TRBJ2-5; CDR3 protein: CASSQVRGVSEETQYF
V gene: TRBV2; clone size: -; J gene: TRBJ2-1; CDR3 protein: CASARTSGARNEQFF
V gene: TRBV21-1; clone size: -; J gene: TRBJ2-5; CDR3 protein: CASSKERRGVETQYF
V gene: TRBV19; clone size: few; J gene: TRBJ1-5; CDR3 protein: CASSIDQGKMWVGNQPQHF
V gene: TRBV29-1; clone size: -; J gene: TRBJ1-2; CDR3 protein: CSVELTGGAYGYTF
V gene: TRBV10-3; clone size: -; J gene: TRBJ1-4; CDR3 protein: CAIRGTAGNEKLFF
V gene: TRBV6-5; clone size: -; J gene: TRBJ1-4; CDR3 protein: CASINGQNNEKLFF
V gene: TRBV7-7; clone size: many; J gene: TRBJ1-1; CDR3 protein: CASSLGGGTGGTEAFF
V gene: TRBV28; clone size: -; J gene: TRBJ1-2; CDR3 protein: CASKADQVYYGYTF
V gene: TRBV24-1; clone size: -; J gene: TRBJ2-3; CDR3 protein: CATSDPQGGVDTQYF
V gene: TRBV9; clone size: -; J gene: TRBJ2-7; CDR3 protein: CASSERQGPYEQYF
V gene: TRBV19; clone size: -; J gene: TRBJ1-1; CDR3 protein: CASSIYGREGNTEAFF
V gene: TRBV7-9; clone size: -; J gene: TRBJ1-1; CDR3 protein: CASSFQTTGENTEAFF
V gene: TRBV6-5; clone size: few; J gene: TRBJ1-5; CDR3 protein: CASSYLGQPQPQHF
V gene: TRBV4-1; clone size: -; J gene: TRBJ1-5; CDR3 protein: CASSQDGREGQPQHF
V gene: TRBV2; clone size: -; J gene: TRBJ2-2; CDR3 protein: CASSTTTGENTGELFF
V gene: TRBV20-1; clone size: -; J gene: TRBJ1-2; CDR3 protein: CSRMTAYGYTF
V gene: TRBV11-2; clone size: -; J gene: TRBJ2-3; CDR3 protein: CASSLNERGLDTQYF
V gene: TRBV11-2; clone size: -; J gene: TRBJ1-6; CDR3 protein: CASRPTGRNSPLHF
V gene: TRBV3-1/TRBV3-2; clone size: -; J gene: TRBJ1-2; CDR3 protein: CASSQDRGPTWNGYTF
V gene: TRBV6-5; clone size: -; J gene: TRBJ1-4; CDR3 protein: CASADRGSANEKLFF
V gene: TRBV7-9; clone size: -; J gene: TRBJ2-5; CDR3 protein: CASSPGWQGGETQYF
V gene: TRBV15; clone size: -; J gene: TRBJ2-1; CDR3 protein: CATSRDRVTSMSEQFF
V gene: TRBV2; clone size: -; J gene: TRBJ1-5; CDR3 protein: CASSESLLGRRGSNQPQHF
V gene: TRBV19; clone size: -; J gene: TRBJ1-5; CDR3 protein: CASSEADSNQPQHF
V gene: TRBV6-5; clone size: -; J gene: TRBJ1-5; CDR3 protein: CASSPLSNQPQHF
V gene: TRBV7-2; clone size: -; J gene: TRBJ2-3; CDR3 protein: CASSLGRAGTDTQYF
V gene: TRBV15; clone size: -; J gene: TRBJ2-3; CDR3 protein: CATSELAGGTDTQYF
V gene: TRBV5-5; clone size: -; J gene: TRBJ1-2; CDR3 protein: CASSLVGGAYYGYTF
V gene: TRBV28; clone size: -; J gene: TRBJ2-1; CDR3 protein: CASSSPGTGKNNEQFF
V gene: TRBV28; clone size: -; J gene: TRBJ2-3; CDR3 protein: CASSQGLAVGLDTQYF